These 19 T cell receptor beta chains share one sample of origin, sequenced in a study of technical replicates of blood from a few donors. Data came from immunoSEQ multiplex PCR; TCRdb stores just in-frame clones and leaves some out. Of 65,000 to 85,000 clones in the sample, approximately 97% are singletons; the top ten hold around 0.2%. The source material was T cells isolated from PBMCs. All receptors come from a human donor in good health.

The chain employs TRBV7-9 and TRBJ2-7; TRBD2 matches at 9 bases. Germline-derived CDR1 and CDR2 are SEHNR and FQNEAQ (reference sequence). This CDR3 contains 14 residues. Germline trimming cut 1 base from V and 12 bases from J; bases unmatched to any gene: 10. CDR3: CASSLEAGGLSPYF. The CDR3 nucleotides read TGTGCCAGCAGCTTAGAAGCGGGAGGACTCTCTCCGTACTTC.

This clone has only a few counts. J is TRBJ2-2 and V is TRBV6-1, with D possibly TRBD2 on 6 matching bases. This CDR3 contains 13 residues. V lost 8 bases and J lost 6, with 13 bases in between. From germline, CDR1 is MNHNS and CDR2 SASEGT. The CDR3 reads CASVNLAPGELFF. The CDR3 coding sequence is TGTGCCAGCGTTAACCTAGCGCCCGGGGAGCTGTTTTTT.

This chain links TRBV30 with TRBJ2-7; tentatively, D is TRBD2 (5 bases). From germline, CDR1 is GTSNPN and CDR2 SVGIG (reference sequence). The V gene lost 4 bases and the J gene lost 4 bases, with 14 bases spanning the gap. The CDR3 is made up of 13 amino acids. The CDR3: CAWNGRLRYEQYF. Here the CDR3 DNA reads TGTGCCTGGAACGGCCGACTAAGATACGAGCAGTACTTC.

The V gene is TRBV6-5, the J gene TRBJ1-4; D uncertain. Germline V gives CDR1 MNHEY, CDR2 SVGAGI. V dropped 4 bases and J dropped 7 bases, with 19 bases sitting between them. CDR3 length: 16 amino acids. Written as DNA, the CDR3 is TGTGCCAGCAGTTGGCGAGGCGGTGGGTCCATTGAAAAACTGTTTTTT. Its protein product is CASSWRGGGSIEKLFF.

The rearrangement joins TRBV28 to TRBJ2-2; D remains unclear. The germline gives CDR1 MDHEN, CDR2 SYDVKM. V was pared by 2 bases and J by 2 bases, with 9 bases between. The CDR3 has 15 amino acids. The CDR3: CASSLDNLNTGELFF. For the CDR3, the DNA is TGTGCCAGCAGTTTAGATAATCTAAACACCGGGGAGCTGTTTTTT.

This chain uses TRBV4-1 with TRBJ1-4; 11 positions agree with TRBD1. V shed 4 bases and J 6 bases; nucleotides not matched to a gene: 4. CDR3 length: 15 amino acids. Germline V gene sequence: CDR1 MGHRA, CDR2 YSYEKL. CDR3 in DNA: TGCGCCAGCAGCCGAGGACAGGGGGCGGATGAAAAACTGTTTTTT. This encodes CASSRGQGADEKLFF.

This chain links TRBV4-1 with TRBJ2-7; D perhaps matches TRBD1 (5 bases). Trimming left V 1 base short and J 0 bases short, with 7 bases between. The CDR3 consists of 14 residues. From germline, CDR1 is MGHRA and CDR2 YSYEKL. The CDR3 DNA reads TGCGCCAGCAGCCAAGTACAGGTCTCCTACGAGCAGTACTTC. Translated, it gives CASSQVQVSYEQYF.

This chain connects TRBV28 to TRBJ2-3, with TRBD1 identical over 7 bases. Germline CDR1 is MDHEN and CDR2 is SYDVKM. This CDR3 is 15 amino acids long. The junction had 5 bases not matched to a gene; V was cut back by 0 bases and J by 5 bases. CDR3 in DNA: TGTGCCAGCAGTTTATGGGGGACAGCTAGAGATACGCAGTATTTT. Translation gives CASSLWGTARDTQYF. Looking up the rest from reference TRBV28 and TRBJ2-3 gives the full variable domain: DVKVTQSSRYLVKRTGEKVFLECVQDMDHENMFWYRQDPGLGLRLIYFSYDVKMKEKGDIPEGYSVSREKKERFSLILESASTNQTSMYLCASSLWGTARDTQYFGPGTRLTVL.

The rearrangement links TRBV15 to TRBJ2-3; 8 bases match TRBD2. CDR1 is LNHNV and CDR2 is YYDKDF in the germline V gene (reference sequence). Unmatched junction bases numbered 5, after V lost 0 bases and J lost 0 bases. The CDR3 has 17 amino acids. This CDR3 reads CATSRDHLAGSTDTQYF. DNA of the CDR3: TGTGCCACCAGCAGAGATCACTTAGCGGGAAGCACAGATACGCAGTATTTT.

The chain combines TRBV29-1 with TRBJ1-2; D is possibly TRBD1 (5 bases). Germline-derived CDR1 and CDR2 are SQVTM and ANQGSEA. Trimming left V 3 bases short and J 4 bases short, with 9 bases between. This CDR3 spans 12 amino acids. The CDR3 loop is CSVDRQGYGYTF. The CDR3 DNA follows: TGCAGCGTTGATCGGCAGGGCTATGGCTACACCTTC.

The chain links TRBV7-2 to TRBJ2-1, with 8 bases aligning to TRBD2. The CDR3 length is 16 residues. The junction had 15 bases not matched to a gene; V was cut back by 6 bases and J by 8 bases. The germline V gene has CDR1 SGHTA and CDR2 FQGNSA. The CDR3 DNA follows: TGTGCCAGCAGGTTTAGTCGCGGGGGGCCGATGGATGAGCAGTTCTTC. This encodes CASRFSRGGPMDEQFF.

The V and J genes are TRBV7-4 and TRBJ1-4; 7 nucleotides align to TRBD1. The CDR3 sequence is 18 residues long. Germline trimming cut 5 bases from V and 0 bases from J; bases unmatched to any gene: 12. Looked up from germline, CDR1 is SGHVT and CDR2 is SQSDAQ. This CDR3 is CASSTTRQGETTNEKLFF. The DNA for the CDR3 is TGTGCCAGCAGCACGACACGACAGGGTGAAACAACTAATGAAAAACTGTTTTTT.

This clone was seen just once. This chain connects TRBV5-5 to TRBJ1-3; D remains ambiguous. The CDR3 covers 17 residues. CDR1 SGHKS and CDR2 YYEKEE come from the germline V gene (reference sequence). V lost 0 bases to trimming and J lost 0 bases, with 13 bases between them. The CDR3 region is CASSLDLHSGSGNTIYF. Here the CDR3 DNA reads TGTGCCAGCAGCTTGGATTTGCACTCGGGCTCTGGAAACACCATATATTTT.

V and J are TRBV11-3 and TRBJ2-1, with 10 nucleotides matching TRBD2. The CDR3 is 16 amino acids. V lost 1 base to trimming and J lost 2 bases; unmatched junction nucleotides: 2. Germline V lookup: CDR1 SGHNT, CDR2 YENEEA. CDR3 sequence reads: CASSLVTSGAYNEQFF. The CDR3 DNA follows: TGTGCCAGCAGCTTAGTAACTAGCGGGGCCTACAATGAGCAGTTCTTC.

This rearrangement joins TRBV28 to TRBJ2-4; TRBD2 agrees at 11 bases. The CDR3 spans 16 residues. V was clipped by 8 bases and J by 0 bases; unmatched bases: 6. Germline CDR1 is MDHEN and CDR2 is SYDVKM. The CDR3 DNA reads TGTGCCAGCGGCGAGGGACTAGCGGCAGCCAAAAACATTCAGTACTTC. Encoded protein: CASGEGLAAAKNIQYF.

This chain uses TRBV29-1 with TRBJ2-1; 14 nucleotides align to TRBD2. From germline, CDR1 is SQVTM and CDR2 ANQGSEA. This CDR3 is 22 amino acids long. J lost 7 bases, V lost 0 bases, and 23 bases had no gene match. DNA for the CDR3: TGCAGCGTTGAAGATGCCGCAGGGACTAGCGGGAGTTCGGAAGCCCTCCGGAATGAGCAGTTCTTC. Translating it yields CSVEDAAGTSGSSEALRNEQFF.

The chain carries TRBV10-1 and TRBJ2-1; a weak D match, TRBD2 (6 bases). This CDR3 contains 15 residues. Trimming took off 0 bases at V and 2 bases at J, with 8 bases between the two ends. Per the germline V gene, CDR1 is WNHNN and CDR2 is SYGVQD (reference sequence). CDR3 nucleotides: TGCGCCAGCAGTGAGTCTCGGGGGACCTACAATGAGCAGTTCTTC. Translation: CASSESRGTYNEQFF.

CDR3 in amino acids: CAITDRNYGYTF. CDR3 nucleotide sequence: TGTGCCATCACGGACAGGAACTATGGCTACACCTTC. V gene TRBV10-3 combines with J gene TRBJ1-2, with 7 bases matching TRBD1. The ends lost 7 bases at V and 2 bases at J; junction bases unmatched: 1. CDR3 length: 12 residues. CDR1 is ENHRY, CDR2 SYGVKD, per germline.

The chain uses TRBV18 and TRBJ1-3; maybe TRBD1 (5 bases). V gave up 1 base and J gave up 0 bases, with 13 bases separating them. The CDR3 is 17 amino acids. In germline, CDR1 is KGHSH, CDR2 LQKENI. The CDR3 reads CASSPLSDSYSGNTIYF. CDR3 in DNA: TGTGCCAGCTCACCACTGTCCGACAGTTACTCTGGAAACACCATATATTTT.